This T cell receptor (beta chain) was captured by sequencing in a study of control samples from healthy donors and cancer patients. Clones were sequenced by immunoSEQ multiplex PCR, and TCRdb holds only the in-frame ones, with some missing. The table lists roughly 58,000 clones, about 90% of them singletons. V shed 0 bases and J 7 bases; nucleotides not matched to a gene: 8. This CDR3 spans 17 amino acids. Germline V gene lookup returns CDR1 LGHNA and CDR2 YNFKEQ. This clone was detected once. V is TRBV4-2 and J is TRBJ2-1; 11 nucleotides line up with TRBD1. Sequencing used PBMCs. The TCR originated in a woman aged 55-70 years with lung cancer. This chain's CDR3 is CASSQEGGQGAGNEQFF. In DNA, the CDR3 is TGTGCCAGCAGCCAAGAGGGTGGACAGGGGGCCGGGAATGAGCAGTTCTTC.